The 23 T cell receptor beta chains in this list originate from one sample, sequenced in a study of control samples from healthy donors and cancer patients. TCRdb keeps only in-frame clones here, not all; method: immunoSEQ multiplex PCR. The data show about 180,000 clones, over 85% seen once. Sequencing input: blood. The receptors originated from a man aged 30 to 39 in good health.

The rearrangement links TRBV7-6 to TRBJ1-4; D is perhaps TRBD1 (5 bases). The length of the CDR3 is 14 residues. V lost 5 bases, J lost 4 bases, and 11 bases lay in between. CDR1 SGHVS and CDR2 FNYEAQ come from the germline V gene. CDR3 sequence (DNA): TGTGCCAGCAGCCCGGTAGGGGTTAATGAAAAACTGTTTTTT. Its translation is CASSPVGVNEKLFF. Full variable domain (outside the CDR3, taken from reference TRBV7-6 and TRBJ1-4): GAGVSQSPRYKVTKRGQDVALRCDPISGHVSLYWYRQALGQGPEFLTYFNYEAQQDKSGLPNDRFSAERPEGSISTLTIQRTEQRDSAMYRCASSPVGVNEKLFFGSGTQLSVL.

The chain joins TRBV9 to TRBJ2-5, with 7 bases that match TRBD2. The CDR3 contains 15 residues. Germline CDR1 and CDR2: SGDLS and YYNGEE. The V and J ends lost 0 bases and 2 bases, in that order; junction bases with no gene match: 4. Here the CDR3 reads CASSVGRGSQETQYF. The CDR3 nucleotides read TGTGCCAGCAGCGTAGGGCGGGGGTCTCAAGAGACCCAGTACTTC.

The gene calls are TRBV7-2 and TRBJ1-1; TRBD1 agrees at 7 bases. The CDR3 has 15 amino acids. J was trimmed by 5 bases and V by 5 bases; bases with no gene match: 11. Germline values: CDR1 SGHTA, CDR2 FQGNSA. CDR3 sequence reads: CASSTTGAGITEAFF. CDR3 DNA sequence: TGTGCCAGCAGCACTACAGGGGCGGGGATAACTGAAGCTTTCTTT.

The chain employs TRBV7-3 and TRBJ2-3; the match to TRBD2 covers 11 bases. The CDR3 has 18 amino acids. With 6 bases clipped from V and 0 bases from J, the junction kept 11 bases outside the gene matches. Germline CDR1 is SGHTA and CDR2 is FQGTGA. The CDR3 loop reads CASSFSGRGLGSTDTQYF. The CDR3 DNA reads TGTGCCAGCAGTTTTAGCGGGAGGGGCCTGGGTAGCACAGATACGCAGTATTTT.

J is TRBJ1-2 and V is TRBV6-5; TRBD1 aligns across 8 bases. CDR3 length equals 15 residues. The germline V gene encodes CDR1 MNHEY and CDR2 SVGAGI. Losses at the gene ends were 2 bases for V and 2 bases for J; bases not matched to a gene: 4. The CDR3 reads CASSYDRTGNYGYTF. In nucleotides, the CDR3 is TGTGCCAGCAGTTACGACCGGACAGGGAACTATGGCTACACCTTC.

This chain joins TRBV5-1 and TRBJ2-1; D is uncertain. The germline CDR1 and CDR2 sequences are SGHRS and YFSETQ. CDR3 length: 13 amino acids. Trimming removed 4 bases at V and 10 bases at J, with 15 bases between. CDR3 amino acids: CASSARFGDEQFF. The CDR3 DNA is TGCGCCAGCAGCGCTCGATTTGGCGACGAGCAGTTCTTC.

The genes are TRBV19 and TRBJ1-5; 8 nucleotides agree with TRBD1. This CDR3 has 15 residues. Trimming removed 7 bases from V and 2 bases from J; junction bases left unmatched: 7. CDR1 LNHDA and CDR2 SQIVND come from the germline V gene (reference sequence). As DNA, the CDR3 is TGTGCCAGTACTAGGACAGGGTACGGCAATCAGCCCCAGCATTTT. Translating it yields CASTRTGYGNQPQHF. The variable domain in full, completed from reference TRBV19 and TRBJ1-5, reads DGGITQSPKYLFRKEGQNVTLSCEQNLNHDAMYWYRQDPGQGLRLIYYSQIVNDFQKGDIAEGYSVSREKKESFPLTVTSAQKNPTAFYLCASTRTGYGNQPQHFGDGTRLSIL.

The chain has TRBV24-1 and TRBJ2-1; weak D call: TRBD2 (6 bases). The CDR3 runs to 15 residues. In germline, CDR1 is KGHDR, CDR2 SFDVKD. V was cut by 7 bases and J by 6 bases, with 18 bases left in between. CDR3 loop: CATSGGWSGSNEQFF. CDR3 nucleotides: TGTGCCACCAGCGGGGGATGGTCCGGGTCCAATGAGCAGTTCTTC.

V gene TRBV5-4 combines with J gene TRBJ2-2; a possible D gene is TRBD2 (5 bases). The CDR3 consists of 12 residues. Trimming left V 5 bases short and J 5 bases short, with 7 bases between. Germline V gene sequence: CDR1 SGHNT, CDR2 YYREEE (reference sequence). The CDR3 protein is CASRLDTGELFF. CDR3 bases: TGTGCCAGCAGACTAGATACCGGGGAGCTGTTTTTT.

The genes are TRBV23-1 and TRBJ2-5, with D possibly matching TRBD1 (6 bases). TRBV23-1 is labeled an ORF, and its function is uncertain. V dropped 2 bases and J dropped 0 bases, with 13 bases sitting between them. The CDR3 length is 16 residues. CDR3 residues: CASSQDRLMYQETQYF. DNA of the CDR3: TGCGCCAGCAGTCAAGACAGGTTAATGTACCAAGAGACCCAGTACTTC.

The V gene is TRBV9, the J gene TRBJ1-2, with TRBD1 matching over 8 bases. Germline trimming cut 4 bases from V and 7 bases from J; bases unmatched to any gene: 9. Germline V gene data show CDR1 as SGDLS and CDR2 as YYNGEE. The CDR3 extends over 14 amino acids. The CDR3: CASSPSGQESGYTF. The CDR3 DNA is TGTGCCAGCAGCCCCTCGGGACAGGAGTCTGGCTACACCTTC. Based on the CDR3 plus reference TRBV9 and TRBJ1-2, the full variable domain is DSGVTQTPKHLITATGQRVTLRCSPRSGDLSVYWYQQSLDQGLQFLIQYYNGEERAKGNILERFSAQQFPDLHSELNLSSLELGDSALYFCASSPSGQESGYTFGSGTRLTVV.

The gene calls are TRBV5-6 and TRBJ2-6, with D uncertain. CDR1 and CDR2 (germline): SGHDT, YYEEEE. With 4 bases removed from V and 0 bases from J, the gap between germline ends came to 5 bases. CDR3 length: 14 residues. The CDR3 loop reads CASSRPSGANVLTF. The DNA for the CDR3 is TGTGCCAGCAGCCGTCCCTCTGGGGCCAACGTCCTGACTTTC.

The chain couples TRBV19 to TRBJ2-4, with 11 bases aligning to TRBD2. This CDR3 contains 19 residues. J was trimmed by 4 bases and V by 5 bases; bases with no gene match: 16. Germline lookup yields CDR1 LNHDA and CDR2 SQIVND (reference sequence). The CDR3 sequence: CASSPPAGTSGNLKNIQYF. CDR3 coding DNA: TGTGCCAGTAGTCCACCCGCCGGGACTAGCGGCAATCTAAAAAACATTCAGTACTTC.

The chain uses TRBV27 and TRBJ1-2, with 10 bases aligning to TRBD1. The CDR3 contains 17 residues. Unmatched junction bases numbered 13, after V lost 6 bases and J lost 3 bases. Germline V gene lookup returns CDR1 MNHEY and CDR2 SMNVEV (reference sequence). CDR3 in DNA: TGTGCCAGCAGGCCCACCAATTTCGGACAGGGGGACTATGGCTACACCTTC. This sequence encodes CASRPTNFGQGDYGYTF.

The chain combines TRBV6-5 with TRBJ2-7, with 11 nucleotides matching TRBD1. Germline values: CDR1 MNHEY, CDR2 SVGAGI. The CDR3 has 15 amino acids. J lost 4 bases, V lost 0 bases, and 2 bases had no gene match. CDR3 in amino acids: CASSYSGTGGYEQYF. DNA of the CDR3: TGTGCCAGCAGTTACTCGGGGACAGGGGGTTACGAGCAGTACTTC.

The rearrangement links TRBV7-9 to TRBJ1-2, with 7 bases matching TRBD1. The trim removed 2 bases at V and 6 bases at J, leaving 12 bases unmatched. CDR3 length: 16 amino acids. CDR1 and CDR2 (germline): SEHNR, FQNEAQ (reference sequence). In nucleotides, the CDR3 is TGTGCCAGCAGCTTAAGGCTAGCCGAACAGGGGAATGGCTACACCTTC. It is translated as CASSLRLAEQGNGYTF.

By sample fraction, this clone is medium-sized. The rearrangement joins TRBV6-4 to TRBJ2-3, with a possible D match to TRBD1 (6 bases). CDR1 is MRHNA, CDR2 SNTAGT, per germline. V was shortened by 0 bases and J by 1 base, with 8 bases between the two germline ends. The CDR3 spans 15 residues. The CDR3 region has the DNA TGTGCCAGCAGTGACTCGAAGGGGGGCACAGATACGCAGTATTTT. It encodes CASSDSKGGTDTQYF.

The V and J genes are TRBV11-2 and TRBJ2-7; D might be TRBD1 (5 bases). Trimming removed 0 bases at V and 2 bases at J, with 11 bases between. This CDR3 is 15 amino acids long. The germline gives CDR1 SGHAT, CDR2 FQNNGV. CDR3 sequence reads: CASSLEIGQTYEQYF. CDR3 sequence (DNA): TGTGCCAGCAGCTTAGAAATAGGACAAACCTACGAGCAGTACTTC.

J is TRBJ1-4 and V is TRBV19; TRBD1 matches 8 bases. Trimming at V came to 8 bases and at J to 8 bases, leaving 10 bases not matched to a gene. The CDR3 consists of 14 residues. Per the germline V gene, CDR1 is LNHDA and CDR2 is SQIVND (reference sequence). CDR3 protein: CASQTQGAPEKLFF. The CDR3, as DNA: TGTGCCAGTCAGACCCAGGGGGCGCCGGAAAAACTGTTTTTT.

The chain combines TRBV28 with TRBJ2-7; D may be TRBD2 (5 bases). This CDR3 comprises 14 residues. V lost 6 bases and J 12 bases, leaving 24 bases between the germline ends. Germline V CDR1 and CDR2: MDHEN, SYDVKM. Written as DNA, the CDR3 is TGTGCCAGCAGGGTTTCCGGGGTCGGGAACAACCCGTACTTC. As protein: CASRVSGVGNNPYF.

V gene TRBV10-3 combines with J gene TRBJ2-7, with 8 bases aligning to TRBD1. The CDR3 totals 14 residues. Trimming removed 6 bases from V and 7 bases from J; junction bases left unmatched: 11. Germline CDR1 reads ENHRY; CDR2 reads SYGVKD. CDR3: CAIRPDRGQSEQYF. The CDR3 nucleotides read TGTGCCATCAGGCCCGACAGGGGCCAGTCGGAGCAGTACTTC.

V and J are TRBV21-1 and TRBJ1-3; the DNA was not compared with TRBD1, the D call given in the table. TRBV21-1 represents a pseudogene. The CDR3 length is 16 residues. This chain's CDR3 is CASSRTGMDSGNTIYF. The DNA for the CDR3 is TGTGCCAGCAGCAGGACAGGGATGGACTCTGGAAACACCATATATTTT.

The chain uses TRBV13 and TRBJ1-1; no clear D. This CDR3 comprises 13 residues. Germline V gene lookup returns CDR1 PRHDT and CDR2 FYEKMQ (reference sequence). The germline V and J ends were trimmed by 1 base and 5 bases, with 8 bases remaining between them. CDR3 amino acids: CASSLVSDTEAFF. CDR3 nucleotides: TGTGCCAGCAGCTTAGTCTCGGATACTGAAGCTTTCTTT.